The 27 T cell receptor beta chains in this list originate from one sample, sequenced in a study of T-cell reconstitution after alpha-beta-depleted transplantation in children. Unique molecular identifiers were incorporated during preparation of the TCRbeta library. TCRdb re-called the PCR reads with MiXCR, one entry per CDR3 protein. The sample lists roughly 490,000 distinct CDR3 sequences, 9.5% to 12% occurring once. Material: PBMCs, mostly from graft donor cells, obtained 180 days after TCRalphabeta/CD19-depleted stem cell transplant. These receptors all stem from a female patient aged 2 to 10 who had a stem cell transplant for aplastic anemia, so the T cells may come from the graft donor.

The chain has TRBV6-2 or TRBV6-3 and TRBJ2-5, with TRBD1 matching over 7 bases. V lost 2 bases and J lost 5; bases outside the gene matches: 17. The CDR3 extends over 18 amino acids. Germline CDR1 MNHEY, CDR2 SVGEGT. The CDR3: CASSYPNRGHHAQETQYF. The CDR3 coding sequence is TGTGCCAGCAGTTACCCAAACAGGGGCCACCACGCCCAGGAGACCCAGTACTTC.

The chain couples TRBV28 to TRBJ1-1; 7 bases are a match to TRBD1. Trimming removed 1 base from V and 1 base from J; junction bases left unmatched: 6. Germline CDR1 MDHEN, CDR2 SYDVKM. CDR3 length: 16 residues. DNA of the CDR3: TGTGCCAGCAGTTTATTCCCAGGGGGGTCGAACACTGAAGCTTTCTTT. Its translation is CASSLFPGGSNTEAFF.

On this clonotype: A clone one base away is much larger, so this may be a read error. The chain combines TRBV11-2 with TRBJ1-5; 9 bases align to TRBD1. The CDR3 has 18 amino acids. Germline CDR1 SGHAT, CDR2 FQNNGV. Trimming at V came to 5 bases and at J to 0 bases, leaving 11 bases not matched to a gene. The CDR3 region has the DNA TGTGCCAGCAGCCCGGACAGGGGCGATGGTTATAGCAATCAGCCCCAGCATTTT. It codes for CASSPDRGDGYSNQPQHF.

This clonotype was seen ten or more times. The chain links TRBV11-2 to TRBJ2-7, with 10 bases identical to TRBD2. Per germline, CDR1 SGHAT and CDR2 FQNNGV. V gave up 5 bases and J gave up 2 bases; unmatched junction bases: 15. CDR3 length equals 18 residues. The CDR3 coding sequence is TGTGCCAGCAGCCATGGGTATTTTAGCGGGAGGAACCCCTACGAGCAGTACTTC. This encodes CASSHGYFSGRNPYEQYF.

This clonotype was observed a few times. This sequence joins TRBV7-8 and TRBJ2-1; perhaps TRBD2 as D (6 bases). The CDR3 runs to 15 residues. Germline assignment: CDR1 SGHVS and CDR2 FQNEAQ. V was trimmed by 0 bases and J by 4 bases, leaving 10 bases between them. This chain's CDR3 is CASSLASGEYNEQFF. Written as DNA, the CDR3 is TGTGCCAGCAGCTTAGCTAGCGGAGAGTACAATGAGCAGTTCTTC.

The chain links TRBV7-3 to TRBJ1-1; tentatively, D is TRBD1 (5 bases). This CDR3 contains 14 residues. Per the germline V gene, CDR1 is SGHTA and CDR2 is FQGTGA. The V end was cut by 5 bases, the J end by 9 bases, with 19 bases between. As DNA, the CDR3 is TGTGCCAGCAGCCCTGGGACCGTCGGCTCGCAAGCTTTCTTT. This translates into CASSPGTVGSQAFF.

This clonotype was detected a few times. The CDR3 protein is CAWRTGKSYNEQFF. The CDR3 DNA is TGTGCCTGGAGAACAGGGAAAAGTTACAATGAGCAGTTCTTC. The gene calls are TRBV30 and TRBJ2-1; D may be TRBD1 (6 bases). The CDR3 is made up of 14 amino acids. Looked up from germline, CDR1 is GTSNPN and CDR2 is SVGIG (reference sequence). V was cut by 3 bases and J by 4 bases, with 13 bases left in between.

V and J are TRBV6-2 or TRBV6-3 and TRBJ2-3, with 11 bases matching TRBD2. Germline-derived CDR1 and CDR2 are MNHEY and SVGEGT. The CDR3 is made up of 17 amino acids. V gave up 0 bases and J gave up 0 bases; unmatched junction bases: 2. CDR3 DNA sequence: TGTGCCAGCAGTTACTCGACTAGCGGGATTAGCACAGATACGCAGTATTTT. This codes for CASSYSTSGISTDTQYF.

This chain links TRBV21-1 with TRBJ2-1; whether TRBD1, the table's D call, matches the DNA was not checked. TRBV21-1 is given as a pseudogene. CDR3 length equals 16 residues. CDR3 DNA sequence: TGTGCCAGCAGCAAAGGTGGGAAGGGTTCCTACAATGAGCAGTTCTTC. Its protein is CASSKGGKGSYNEQFF.

The rearrangement joins TRBV7-2 to TRBJ2-3, with 9 bases matching TRBD1. With V trimmed by 4 bases and J by 4 bases, 6 bases remained unmatched. Looked up from germline, CDR1 is SGHTA and CDR2 is FQGNSA. The CDR3 is 15 residues long. The CDR3 spells CASSSRDRVPDTQYF. In DNA form, the CDR3 reads TGTGCCAGCAGCTCTCGGGACAGGGTGCCAGATACGCAGTATTTT.

Only a few counts were recorded for this clonotype. The rearrangement joins TRBV4-1 to TRBJ2-7; the D gene is possibly TRBD2 (5 bases). Germline values: CDR1 MGHRA, CDR2 YSYEKL. The length of the CDR3 is 20 residues. V was clipped by 1 base and J by 0 bases, with 25 bases between them. CDR3 nucleotides: TGCGCCAGCAGCCAAGTGAAAGAAAGGTTAGCGACACTGAGCTCCTACGAGCAGTACTTC. The encoded protein is CASSQVKERLATLSSYEQYF.

The chain couples TRBV5-1 to TRBJ1-2; 9 nucleotides align to TRBD1. V shed 4 bases and J 6 bases; nucleotides not matched to a gene: 13. Germline loops: CDR1 SGHRS, CDR2 YFSETQ. CDR3 length: 16 residues. The CDR3 here is CASSQAPDRGSDGYTF. Written as DNA, the CDR3 is TGCGCCAGCAGCCAGGCGCCGGACAGGGGATCGGATGGCTACACCTTC.

This clonotype was counted ten times or more. The chain is built from TRBV25-1 and TRBJ2-5, with 14 bases matching TRBD2. Per germline, CDR1 MGHDK and CDR2 SYGVNS. V trimming: 3 bases; J trimming: 3 bases; junction bases outside the gene matches: 6. CDR3 length equals 17 residues. In DNA, the CDR3 is TGTGCCAGCAGTGATTCCTTGGGACTAGCGGGAGAAGAGACCCAGTACTTC. Residues: CASSDSLGLAGEETQYF.

This clonotype turned up a few times. CDR3 nucleotides: TGTGCCAGCTCAGCGCATGGGCTAGCGGGACTCAGCTCCTACGAGCAGTACGTC. Amino acids: CASSAHGLAGLSSYEQYV. The chain is built from TRBV18 and TRBJ2-7; TRBD2 matches at 9 bases. This CDR3 contains 18 residues. From germline, CDR1 is KGHSH and CDR2 LQKENI. V was pared by 5 bases and J by 0 bases, with 14 bases of the junction left unmatched.

This chain connects TRBV3-1 to TRBJ2-7; the match to TRBD1 covers 7 bases. The V segment lost 0 bases and the J segment 2 bases; nucleotides outside the gene matches: 10. This CDR3 contains 17 residues. Germline V gene sequence: CDR1 LGHDT, CDR2 YNNKEL (reference sequence). The CDR3 DNA reads TGTGCCAGCAGCCAAGACGACAGGGAAGACCGTCCCTACGAGCAGTACTTC. Its protein is CASSQDDREDRPYEQYF.

This rearrangement joins TRBV5-1 to TRBJ2-7; 9 bases agree with TRBD2. The CDR3 contains 17 residues. With V trimmed by 3 bases and J by 2 bases, 12 bases remained unmatched. Germline-derived CDR1 and CDR2 are SGHRS and YFSETQ. The CDR3 region is CASSSGREGPFPYEQYV. The CDR3 DNA reads as TGCGCCAGCAGCTCGGGGCGGGAGGGCCCTTTCCCCTACGAGCAGTACGTC.

The chain employs TRBV27 and TRBJ1-5, with D possibly TRBD1 on 5 matching bases. This CDR3 contains 15 residues. V lost 6 bases, J lost 6 bases, and 18 bases lay in between. Germline-derived CDR1 and CDR2 are MNHEY and SMNVEV (reference sequence). This chain's CDR3 is CASSSGGGLSQPQHF. As DNA, the CDR3 is TGTGCCAGCAGCTCCGGGGGGGGTCTTAGTCAGCCCCAGCATTTT.

This clonotype was seen more than once but under ten times. The V gene is TRBV24-1, the J gene TRBJ2-5, with 10 bases identical to TRBD2. The CDR3 runs to 17 residues. Per the germline V gene, CDR1 is KGHDR and CDR2 is SFDVKD. With V trimmed by 4 bases and J by 3 bases, 10 bases remained unmatched. CDR3 sequence reads: CATSDLSGGRVKETQYF. The CDR3 bases are TGTGCCACCAGTGACCTTAGCGGGGGGAGAGTTAAAGAGACCCAGTACTTC.

The CDR3 sequence: CSAAGAGWVFYEQYF. The DNA for the CDR3 is TGCAGTGCCGCAGGGGCGGGGTGGGTCTTCTACGAGCAGTACTTC. The rearrangement uses TRBV20-1 and TRBJ2-7; the D gene could be TRBD1 or TRBD2 (6 bases each). CDR3 length: 15 residues. The germline V gene has CDR1 DFQATT and CDR2 SNEGSKA (reference sequence). The V end lost 6 bases, the J end lost 3 bases, and 21 bases lay between the germline ends.

The DNA for the CDR3 is TGTGCCAGCAGCTTGTCTACAGGGTTCACTGAAGCTTTCTTT. This gives the protein CASSLSTGFTEAFF. The rearrangement joins TRBV5-5 to TRBJ1-1, with D tentatively TRBD1 (6 bases). In germline, CDR1 is SGHKS, CDR2 YYEKEE (reference sequence). Trimming cost V 1 base and J 4 bases, with 11 bases left between them. There are 14 residues in the CDR3.

The rearrangement uses TRBV6-2 or TRBV6-3 and TRBJ2-1; D ambiguous. This CDR3 contains 18 residues. The V end lost 1 base, the J end lost 0 bases, and 16 bases lay between the germline ends. Germline CDR1 reads MNHEY; CDR2 reads SVGEGT. CDR3 sequence: CASSYLFLSTSSYNEQFF. The CDR3 DNA sequence: TGTGCCAGCAGTTACTTATTCTTGTCGACGAGCTCCTACAATGAGCAGTTCTTC.

This chain connects TRBV15 to TRBJ2-1; tentative D call: TRBD2 (6 bases). V was trimmed by 3 bases and J by 9 bases, leaving 15 bases between them. The CDR3 has 14 amino acids. Germline V CDR1 and CDR2: LNHNV, YYDKDF (reference sequence). The CDR3 is CATSSPGTLREQFF. CDR3 coding DNA: TGTGCCACCAGCAGCCCAGGGACTCTCCGTGAGCAGTTCTTC.

The genes are TRBV25-1 and TRBJ2-2; D is perhaps TRBD1 (6 bases). The CDR3 is 13 amino acids. The germline V gene encodes CDR1 MGHDK and CDR2 SYGVNS. The V end was cut by 7 bases, the J end by 1 base, with 7 bases between. The CDR3, as DNA: TGTGCCAGCATGGGACAGAACACCGGGGAGCTGTTTTTT. As protein: CASMGQNTGELFF. Supplemented by reference TRBV25-1 and TRBJ2-2, the full variable domain reads EADIYQTPRYLVIGTGKKITLECSQTMGHDKMYWYQQDPGMELHLIHYSYGVNSTEKGDLSSESTVSRIRTEHFPLTLESARPSHTSQYLCASMGQNTGELFFGEGSRLTVL.

This clonotype has a handful of counts. This rearrangement joins TRBV11-2 to TRBJ2-3, with a weak D call TRBD1 (5 bases). The V gene lost 2 bases and the J gene lost 0 bases, with 18 bases spanning the gap. CDR1 and CDR2 from the germline V gene are SGHAT and FQNNGV. The CDR3 has 18 amino acids. DNA for the CDR3: TGTGCCAGCAGCTTACTCCCCCGACAGAAGACAAGCACAGATACGCAGTATTTT. It codes for CASSLLPRQKTSTDTQYF. The whole variable domain, filled in from reference TRBV11-2 and TRBJ2-3, reads EAGVAQSPRYKIIEKRQSVAFWCNPISGHATLYWYQQILGQGPKLLIQFQNNGVVDDSQLPKDRFSAERLKGVDSTLKIQPAKLEDSAVYLCASSLLPRQKTSTDTQYFGPGTRLTVL.

V gene TRBV6-2 or TRBV6-3 combines with J gene TRBJ2-7; possible D gene TRBD1, 5 bases. Trimming removed 7 bases from V and 0 bases from J, with 16 bases in between. The CDR3 sequence is 15 residues long. Germline values: CDR1 MNHEY, CDR2 SVGEGT. Here the CDR3 reads CASIGLGRASYEQYV. DNA for the CDR3: TGTGCCAGCATCGGTCTCGGCAGGGCCTCCTACGAGCAGTACGTC.

The CDR3, as DNA: TGCAGTGCTAGGCTAGGGGGCCATGGCTACACCTTC. This encodes CSARLGGHGYTF. The chain joins TRBV20-1 to TRBJ1-2, with 7 bases identical to TRBD1. Trimming removed 3 bases from V and 6 bases from J; junction bases left unmatched: 4. Germline V lookup: CDR1 DFQATT, CDR2 SNEGSKA (reference sequence). This CDR3 is 12 amino acids long.

V is TRBV11-3 and J is TRBJ2-3, with TRBD1 as a possible D gene (6 bases). The germline V and J ends were trimmed by 4 bases and 2 bases, with 16 bases remaining between them. Germline assignment: CDR1 SGHNT and CDR2 YENEEA. CDR3 length: 16 residues. The CDR3 loop is CASSSTGRAITDTQYF. The DNA for the CDR3 is TGTGCCAGCAGCTCGACAGGCCGCGCTATCACAGATACGCAGTATTTT.